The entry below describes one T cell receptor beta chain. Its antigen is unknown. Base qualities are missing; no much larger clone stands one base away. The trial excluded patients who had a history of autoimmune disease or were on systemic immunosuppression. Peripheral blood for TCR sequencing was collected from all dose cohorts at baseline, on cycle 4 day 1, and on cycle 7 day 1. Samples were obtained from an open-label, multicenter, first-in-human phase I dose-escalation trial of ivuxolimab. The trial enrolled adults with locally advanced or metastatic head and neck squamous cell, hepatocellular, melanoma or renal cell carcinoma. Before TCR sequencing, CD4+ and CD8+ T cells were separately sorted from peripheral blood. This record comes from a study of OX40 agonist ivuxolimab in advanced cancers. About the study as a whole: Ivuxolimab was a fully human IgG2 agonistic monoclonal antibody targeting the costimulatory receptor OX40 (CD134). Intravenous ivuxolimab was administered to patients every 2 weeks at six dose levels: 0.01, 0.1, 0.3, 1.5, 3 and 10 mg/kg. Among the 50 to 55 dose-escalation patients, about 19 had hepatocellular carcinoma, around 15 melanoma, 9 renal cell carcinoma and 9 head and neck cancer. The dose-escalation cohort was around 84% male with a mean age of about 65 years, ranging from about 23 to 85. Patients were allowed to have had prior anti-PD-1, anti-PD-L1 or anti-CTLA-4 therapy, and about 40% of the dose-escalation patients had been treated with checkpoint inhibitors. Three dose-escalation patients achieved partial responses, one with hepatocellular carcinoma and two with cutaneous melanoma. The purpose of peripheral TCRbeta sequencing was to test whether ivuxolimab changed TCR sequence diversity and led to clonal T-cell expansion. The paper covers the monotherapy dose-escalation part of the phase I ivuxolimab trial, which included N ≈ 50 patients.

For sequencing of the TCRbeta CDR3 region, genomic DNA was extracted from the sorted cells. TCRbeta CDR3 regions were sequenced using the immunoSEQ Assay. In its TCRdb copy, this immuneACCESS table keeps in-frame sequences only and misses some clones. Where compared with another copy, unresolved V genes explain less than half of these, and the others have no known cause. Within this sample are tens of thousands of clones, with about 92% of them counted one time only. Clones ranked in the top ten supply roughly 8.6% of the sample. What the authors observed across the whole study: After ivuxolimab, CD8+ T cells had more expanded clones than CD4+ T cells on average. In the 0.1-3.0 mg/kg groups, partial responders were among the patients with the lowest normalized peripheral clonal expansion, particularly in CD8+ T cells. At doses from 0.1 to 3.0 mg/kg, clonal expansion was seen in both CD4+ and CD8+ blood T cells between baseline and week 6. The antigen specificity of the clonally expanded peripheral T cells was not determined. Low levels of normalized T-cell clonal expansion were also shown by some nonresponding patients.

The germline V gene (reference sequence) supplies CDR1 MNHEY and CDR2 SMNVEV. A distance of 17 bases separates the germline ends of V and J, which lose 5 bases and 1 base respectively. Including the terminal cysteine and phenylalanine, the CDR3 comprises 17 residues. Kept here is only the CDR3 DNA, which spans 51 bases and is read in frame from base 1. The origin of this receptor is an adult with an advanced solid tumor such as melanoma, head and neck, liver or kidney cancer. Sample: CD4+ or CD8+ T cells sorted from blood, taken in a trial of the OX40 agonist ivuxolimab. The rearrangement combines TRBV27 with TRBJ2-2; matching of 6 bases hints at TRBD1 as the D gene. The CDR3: CASSPSQGRVNTGELFF. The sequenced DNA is TGTGCCAGCAGTCCTTCACAGGGAAGGGTGAACACCGGGGAGCTGTTTTTT.